These T cell receptor beta chains were read from a single sample in a study of Graves' ophthalmopathy and Graves' hyperthyroidism. TCRdb redid the calling of the multiplex PCR reads with MiXCR, one entry per CDR3 protein. This table has about 740,000 distinct CDR3 sequences, roughly two fifths appearing once. Sequencing was carried out using peripheral blood. Receptors were obtained from an adult man with Graves' ophthalmopathy. Both conserved end residues are part of each CDR3. D genes are given only for firm matches. Size is omitted from some rows. Given values are once, few, many or a class for expanded clones.

size,V,J,D,DNA,CDR3
many,TRBV2,TRBJ1-5,.,TGTGCCAGCGGCGGAGGGACATCTGATCACTCCCAGCATTTT,CASGGGTSDHSQHF
few,TRBV25-1,TRBJ2-2,.,TGTGCCAGCAGCCAGAACTCCGGGACAACCAACACCGGGGAGCTGTTTTTT,CASSQNSGTTNTGELFF
.,TRBV25-1,TRBJ2-6,.,TGTGCCAGCAGCCACGAAATGGGGAGCTCTGGGGCCAACGTCCTGACTTTC,CASSHEMGSSGANVLTF
.,TRBV10-3,TRBJ1-1,.,TGTGCCAGCTCACCTCCGGGACAAGGGGATGAAGCTTTCTTT,CASSPPGQGDEAFF
.,TRBV2,TRBJ1-2,TRBD1,TGTGCCAGCAGGGTTCGGACAGGGCAAGGCTACACCTTC,CASRVRTGQGYTF
.,TRBV5-1,TRBJ1-2,TRBD1,TGCGCCAGCAGCTTGACGACGGGACAGGGGGACTCTGGCTACACCTTC,CASSLTTGQGDSGYTF
few,TRBV20-1,TRBJ2-7,TRBD2,TGCAGTGCTAGAGTCGGGGGGATAGACTACGAGCAGTACTTC,CSARVGGIDYEQYF
many,TRBV24-1,TRBJ1-5,.,TGTGCCACCAGTGATCCGGGACGGGGAAAGCCCCAGCATTTT,CATSDPGRGKPQHF
few,TRBV5-1,TRBJ2-7,.,TGCGCCAGCAGCTTCAAAACCGGGACCCGCGGGTACTTC,CASSFKTGTRGYF
.,TRBV19,TRBJ1-5,TRBD1,TGTGCCAGTAGGAAGACAGGGGGCGATCAGCCCCAGCATTTT,CASRKTGGDQPQHF
.,TRBV10-3,TRBJ1-5,.,TGTGCCATCAGTGTTCGGGATGGCAATCAGCCCCAGCATTTT,CAISVRDGNQPQHF
.,TRBV2,TRBJ1-2,.,TGTGCCAGCAGTCCGGACGGACTCTATGGCTACACCTTC,CASSPDGLYGYTF
.,TRBV12-3/TRBV12-4,TRBJ1-4,TRBD1,TGTGCCAGCAGGACGGGACAGGGATCGGAAAAACTGTTTTTT,CASRTGQGSEKLFF
.,TRBV20-1,TRBJ2-7,.,TGCAGTGCCGCTGGACAGCTCCTCTCCTACGAGCAGTACTTC,CSAAGQLLSYEQYF
.,TRBV11-1,TRBJ2-2,TRBD2,TGTGCCAGCAATAAGCGGGAGGGGACCGGGGAGCTGTTTTTT,CASNKREGTGELFF
.,TRBV10-3,TRBJ1-4,TRBD1,TGTGCCATCAGTGAAACCCCGGGACAGGGAAACGAAAAACTGTTTTTT,CAISETPGQGNEKLFF
.,TRBV7-8,TRBJ2-7,.,TGTGCCAGCAGCTTAGGGTACAGGGAGCAGTACTTC,CASSLGYREQYF
many,TRBV15,TRBJ2-6,.,TGTGCCACCAGCAGAAGAACCTCTGGGGCCAACGTCCTGACTTTC,CATSRRTSGANVLTF
many,TRBV7-6,TRBJ2-7,TRBD1,TGTGCCAGCAGCTTAGGGGGACAGGGCAACGAGCAGTACTTC,CASSLGGQGNEQYF